The 13 T cell receptor beta chains listed next were all sequenced from one sample in a study of identical twins. TCRdb re-called the 5' RACE reads through MiXCR, storing one row per CDR3 protein. Of just under 650,000 distinct CDR3 sequences listed, roughly 7.1% are singletons. Separately, the same data were catalogued under a study of yellow fever vaccine responses in identical twins.

The specimen was PBMCs. These receptors were obtained from a woman aged 18-30 years in good health.

The gene calls are TRBV5-1 and TRBJ2-1; 7 bases agree with TRBD1. Trimming cost V 5 bases and J 4 bases; bases outside gene matches: 6. Germline V lookup: CDR1 SGHRS, CDR2 YFSETQ. The CDR3 spans 14 residues. The CDR3 bases are TGCGCCAGCAGTCCCCAGGGGGAGTACAATGAGCAGTTCTTC. Its protein is CASSPQGEYNEQFF. Variable domain in full (rest from reference TRBV5-1 and TRBJ2-1): KAGVTQTPRYLIKTRGQQVTLSCSPISGHRSVSWYQQTPGQGLQFLFEYFSETQRNKGNFPGRFSGRQFSNSRSEMNVSTLELGDSALYLCASSPQGEYNEQFFGPGTRLTVL.

The genes are TRBV20-1 and TRBJ2-5, with TRBD1 matching 9 bases. The CDR3 totals 16 residues. V lost 5 bases, J lost 5 bases, and 15 bases stayed unmatched. From germline, CDR1 is DFQATT and CDR2 SNEGSKA (reference sequence). DNA of the CDR3: TGCAGTGCTGGAAACCCACCGGGACAGGGAAGGGAGACCCAGTACTTC. This encodes CSAGNPPGQGRETQYF.

This clonotype was seen repeatedly, ten times or more. This chain links TRBV6-5 with TRBJ1-6; no clear D. The V end lost 1 base, the J end lost 6 bases, and 1 base lay between the germline ends. CDR1 and CDR2 (germline): MNHEY, SVGAGI. This CDR3 has 12 amino acids. This CDR3 is CASSYFNSPLHF. The CDR3 coding sequence is TGTGCCAGCAGTTACTTTAATTCACCCCTCCACTTT.

V is TRBV7-8 and J is TRBJ2-5; TRBD2 might be the D (5 bases). Germline V lookup: CDR1 SGHVS, CDR2 FQNEAQ. This CDR3 region has 14 residues. V was cut by 6 bases and J by 3 bases, with 14 bases left in between. The CDR3 here is CASRTRTPEETQYF. The CDR3 DNA is TGTGCCAGCAGGACACGGACTCCCGAAGAGACCCAGTACTTC.

The chain uses TRBV4-1 and TRBJ1-2; D ambiguous. CDR3 length: 15 amino acids. V lost 1 base and J lost 4, with 13 bases in between. Germline V lookup: CDR1 MGHRA, CDR2 YSYEKL. Here the CDR3 reads CASSQVVGQLYGYTF. In DNA form, the CDR3 reads TGCGCCAGCAGCCAAGTAGTGGGCCAGCTCTATGGCTACACCTTC.

This clonotype appeared many times. The chain employs TRBV20-1 and TRBJ2-1; 8 bases are shared with TRBD1. CDR1 DFQATT and CDR2 SNEGSKA come from the germline V gene (reference sequence). The CDR3 is 13 residues long. V shed 6 bases and J 1 base; nucleotides not matched to a gene: 2. This CDR3 is CSADRGSYNEQFF. The CDR3 nucleotides read TGCAGTGCCGACAGGGGTTCCTACAATGAGCAGTTCTTC.

This clonotype came up a few times. The chain links TRBV6-1 to TRBJ2-1; 10 bases are shared with TRBD2. CDR1 MNHNS and CDR2 SASEGT come from the germline V gene. CDR3 length: 16 amino acids. The V gene end was trimmed by 4 bases and the J gene end by 8 bases; junction bases not matched to a gene: 11. The CDR3 DNA reads TGTGCCAGCAGTGGACGAGAGCGGGGGGGCCAGGATGAGCAGTTCTTC. This sequence encodes CASSGRERGGQDEQFF.

This clonotype was counted ten times or more. This sequence joins TRBV2 and TRBJ2-7; D is possibly TRBD1 (6 bases). The germline V gene has CDR1 SNHLY and CDR2 FYNNEI. CDR3 length: 14 amino acids. Trimming removed 6 bases at V and 0 bases at J, with 12 bases between. CDR3 in amino acids: CASRTGISSYEQYF. The CDR3, as DNA: TGTGCCAGCAGGACAGGCATTAGCTCCTACGAGCAGTACTTC.

This clonotype was observed a few times. J is TRBJ1-3 and V is TRBV10-3; possibly TRBD1 for D (5 bases). V dropped 4 bases and J dropped 0 bases, with 13 bases sitting between them. Germline V lookup: CDR1 ENHRY, CDR2 SYGVKD. The CDR3 loop spans 16 amino acids. The CDR3 coding sequence is TGTGCCATCAGTGCTTTAGCAGGGTACTCTGGAAACACCATATATTTT. Protein: CAISALAGYSGNTIYF.

This clonotype came up a few times. The J gene is TRBJ2-1, the V gene TRBV7-8, with a weak D call TRBD2 (6 bases). CDR3 size: 11 residues. Trimming removed 8 bases from V and 10 bases from J, with 12 bases in between. The V gene's germline CDR1 is SGHVS and CDR2 FQNEAQ. The CDR3, as DNA: TGTGCCAGCTGGTGGGGGGACGAGCAGTTCTTC. This encodes CASWWGDEQFF.

This chain joins TRBV12-3 or TRBV12-4 and TRBJ2-7; D is uncertain. This CDR3 comprises 12 residues. The V gene lost 3 bases and the J gene lost 7 bases, with 10 bases spanning the gap. Here the CDR3 reads CASSLVSVEQYF. The CDR3 coding sequence is TGTGCCAGCAGTTTGGTAAGCGTTGAGCAGTACTTC.

The rearrangement joins TRBV29-1 to TRBJ1-1; 10 bases map to TRBD1. This CDR3 has 15 residues. Germline CDR1 reads SQVTM; CDR2 reads ANQGSEA. V lost 7 bases and J lost 3; bases outside the gene matches: 11. CDR3 sequence (DNA): TGCAGCGCCTCCGGGACAGGGGAATGGTACACTGAAGCTTTCTTT. Its translation: CSASGTGEWYTEAFF.

The rearrangement links TRBV11-1 to TRBJ2-7, with 7 bases matching TRBD2. Germline trimming cut 2 bases from V and 3 bases from J; bases unmatched to any gene: 7. This CDR3 has 15 residues. In germline, CDR1 is SGHAT, CDR2 FQDESV (reference sequence). CDR3 region: CASSLSSGLGYEQYF. Written as DNA, the CDR3 is TGTGCCAGCAGCTTATCCTCCGGACTAGGCTACGAGCAGTACTTC.